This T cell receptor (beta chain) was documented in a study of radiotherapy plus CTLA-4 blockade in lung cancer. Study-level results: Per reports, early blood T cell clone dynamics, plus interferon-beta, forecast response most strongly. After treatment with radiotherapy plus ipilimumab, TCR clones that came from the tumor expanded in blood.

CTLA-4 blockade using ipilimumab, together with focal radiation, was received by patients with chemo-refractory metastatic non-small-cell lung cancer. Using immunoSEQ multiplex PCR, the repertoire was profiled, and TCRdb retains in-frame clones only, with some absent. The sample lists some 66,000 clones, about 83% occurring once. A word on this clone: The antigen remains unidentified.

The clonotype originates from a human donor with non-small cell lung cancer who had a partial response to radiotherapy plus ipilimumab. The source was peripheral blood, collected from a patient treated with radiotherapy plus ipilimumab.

CDR3: CASGITGQGYGTEAFF. The CDR3 DNA is TGTGCCAGCGGTATTACGGGACAGGGGTATGGCACTGAAGCTTTCTTT. This chain links TRBV7-2 with TRBJ1-1, with 10 nucleotides matching TRBD1. Germline lookup yields CDR1 SGHTA and CDR2 FQGNSA. The CDR3 length is 16 residues. V gave up 8 bases and J gave up 4 bases; unmatched junction bases: 13.